Presented here are 18 T cell receptor beta chains from one specimen sequenced in a study of cytomegalovirus exposure and HLA in healthy donors. The PCR used 60 Vbeta and 13 Jbeta primers. TCRdb's copy holds only in-frame clones and misses some; the assay was immunoSEQ multiplex PCR. The sample includes just over 200,000 clones. Sequenced: PBMCs. All receptors come from a girl aged 2 to 10 in good health and CMV-seropositive.

V and J are TRBV6-1 and TRBJ2-3; D not certain. Germline V gene sequence: CDR1 MNHNS, CDR2 SASEGT. The CDR3 length is 12 residues. With 3 bases removed from V and 6 bases from J, the gap between germline ends came to 7 bases. The CDR3 here is CASSDMLDTQYF. The CDR3 DNA follows: TGTGCCAGCAGTGATATGTTGGATACGCAGTATTTT.

The gene calls are TRBV5-1 and TRBJ2-1, with 16 bases that match TRBD2. V lost 3 bases, J lost 8 bases, and 20 bases stayed unmatched. The CDR3 has 21 amino acids. Germline V gives CDR1 SGHRS, CDR2 YFSETQ. The DNA for the CDR3 is TGCGCCAGCAGCTCCCTTAACGTAACCGGGACTAGCGGGAGGGGGTTCGATGAGCAGTTCTTC. Protein product: CASSSLNVTGTSGRGFDEQFF.

This chain links TRBV7-3 with TRBJ2-3, with 9 bases identical to TRBD2. CDR1 and CDR2 from the germline V gene are SGHTA and FQGTGA. The V segment lost 5 bases and the J segment 5 bases; nucleotides outside the gene matches: 14. The CDR3 length is 17 residues. CDR3 loop: CASSPQGAGGLLDTQYF. DNA for the CDR3: TGTGCCAGCAGCCCACAAGGGGCGGGAGGGCTTTTAGATACGCAGTATTTT.

The chain is built from TRBV12-5 and TRBJ2-5, with TRBD1 identical over 7 bases. V lost 6 bases, J lost 1 base, and 5 bases stayed unmatched. Germline V gives CDR1 LGHNT, CDR2 FRNRAP. This CDR3 region has 14 residues. CDR3: CASGPGTVQETQYF. The CDR3 nucleotides read TGTGCTAGTGGCCCAGGGACAGTCCAAGAGACCCAGTACTTC.

The J gene is TRBJ2-3, the V gene TRBV7-8, with TRBD1 matching 10 bases. Germline V gene data show CDR1 as SGHVS and CDR2 as FQNEAQ. J gave up 8 bases and V 5 bases, and 10 bases lay outside the gene matches. This CDR3 region has 15 residues. The CDR3 sequence is CASSDGQGGPATQYF. CDR3 nucleotide sequence: TGTGCCAGCAGCGATGGACAGGGGGGCCCGGCTACGCAGTATTTT.

The chain carries TRBV4-2 and TRBJ2-1; D is ambiguous. Trimming took off 0 bases at V and 4 bases at J, with 10 bases between the two ends. Germline CDR1 LGHNA, CDR2 YNFKEQ. The CDR3 is 15 residues long. The CDR3 loop reads CASSQDLNYYNEQFF. The CDR3 DNA reads as TGTGCCAGCAGCCAAGACTTAAACTATTACAATGAGCAGTTCTTC.

The gene calls are TRBV23-1 and TRBJ2-7; D might be TRBD1 (6 bases). TRBV23-1 is an ORF, with its function uncertain. The CDR3 runs to 17 residues. V was shortened by 0 bases and J by 3 bases, with 18 bases between the two germline ends. The CDR3 loop is CASSQSNRETTGYEQYF. The DNA for the CDR3 is TGCGCCAGCAGTCAATCGAACAGGGAAACTACGGGCTACGAGCAGTACTTC.

V gene TRBV10-1 combines with J gene TRBJ2-2; D gene unclear. The V gene lost 3 bases and the J gene lost 0 bases, with 8 bases spanning the gap. Per germline, CDR1 WNHNN and CDR2 SYGVQD (reference sequence). The CDR3 is made up of 15 amino acids. For the CDR3, the DNA is TGCGCCAGCAGTGACCCCACAACGAACACCGGGGAGCTGTTTTTT. It yields the protein CASSDPTTNTGELFF.

The chain carries TRBV7-2 and TRBJ1-1; D not resolved. CDR3 length: 14 residues. Between the trimmed V and J ends, which lost 5 bases and 0 bases, there was a span of 10 bases. Germline CDR1 is SGHTA and CDR2 is FQGNSA. The chain's CDR3 is CASSQAGMNTEAFF. In DNA, the CDR3 is TGTGCCAGCAGCCAAGCGGGCATGAACACTGAAGCTTTCTTT.

As DNA, the CDR3 is TGTGCCAGCAGCAAAGACTTAGGACTAGCGGGAGGGTACGAGCAGTACTTC. Protein sequence: CASSKDLGLAGGYEQYF. V gene TRBV21-1 combines with J gene TRBJ2-7; the table's D call of TRBD2 was not tested on the DNA. TRBV21-1 is a listed pseudogene. The CDR3 has 17 residues.

The chain is built from TRBV5-8 and TRBJ1-3, with TRBD1 matching over 7 bases. V gave up 4 bases and J gave up 4 bases; unmatched junction bases: 5. The CDR3 is 14 amino acids. The germline V gene encodes CDR1 SGHTS and CDR2 YDEGEE. This chain's CDR3 is CASSPQGDGNTIYF. DNA of the CDR3: TGTGCCAGCAGCCCTCAGGGGGACGGAAACACCATATATTTT.

The chain carries TRBV5-4 and TRBJ2-3, with 10 positions matching TRBD2. From germline, CDR1 is SGHNT and CDR2 YYREEE (reference sequence). J lost 4 bases, V lost 4 bases, and 6 bases had no gene match. The CDR3 consists of 15 residues. Written as DNA, the CDR3 is TGTGCCAGCAGCCCCCGGCTAGCGGGAGCAGATACGCAGTATTTT. Protein product: CASSPRLAGADTQYF.

V gene TRBV4-2 combines with J gene TRBJ2-2; D call uncertain. This CDR3 is built from 15 residues. Germline V gene lookup returns CDR1 LGHNA and CDR2 YNFKEQ. The V gene lost 0 bases and the J gene lost 8 bases, with 13 bases spanning the gap. This CDR3 is CASSQDEAASGELFF. The CDR3 DNA is TGTGCCAGCAGCCAAGATGAGGCCGCGTCGGGGGAGCTGTTTTTT.

In regard to this clone: The sample contains more than one DNA sequence encoding this CDR3. This chain connects TRBV28 to TRBJ1-1; tentatively, D is TRBD1 (6 bases). The germline V and J ends were trimmed by 7 bases and 8 bases, with 14 bases remaining between them. CDR1 and CDR2 (germline): MDHEN, SYDVKM. This CDR3 contains 12 residues. CDR3 sequence (DNA): TGTGCCAGCACTAGGGGGAGCACCGAAGCTTTCTTT. This sequence encodes CASTRGSTEAFF.

This chain connects TRBV7-9 to TRBJ1-2; 7 nucleotides line up with TRBD1. CDR1 and CDR2 (germline): SEHNR, FQNEAQ (reference sequence). The CDR3 is 11 residues long. V shed 5 bases, J shed 12 bases, and the junction held 6 bases outside the gene matches. Here the CDR3 DNA reads TGTGCCAGCAGCCCCGGGACAGAGGACACCTTC. This translates into CASSPGTEDTF.

The CDR3 protein is CASSLLTPGNTIYF. The CDR3 coding sequence is TGTGCCAGCAGCTTATTGACACCTGGAAACACCATATATTTT. The J gene is TRBJ1-3, the V gene TRBV7-9; unclear D gene. CDR3 length: 14 residues. V dropped 2 bases and J dropped 2 bases, with 7 bases sitting between them. The germline V gene encodes CDR1 SEHNR and CDR2 FQNEAQ (reference sequence).

The chain links TRBV5-1 to TRBJ2-3, with 9 bases that match TRBD2. This CDR3 has 16 amino acids. Germline CDR1 reads SGHRS; CDR2 reads YFSETQ. J was trimmed by 2 bases and V by 5 bases; bases with no gene match: 9. Here the CDR3 DNA reads TGCGCCAGCAGACCAAATAGCGGGAGCCCCACAGATACGCAGTATTTT. Translated, it gives CASRPNSGSPTDTQYF. Based on the CDR3 plus reference TRBV5-1 and TRBJ2-3, the full variable domain is KAGVTQTPRYLIKTRGQQVTLSCSPISGHRSVSWYQQTPGQGLQFLFEYFSETQRNKGNFPGRFSGRQFSNSRSEMNVSTLELGDSALYLCASRPNSGSPTDTQYFGPGTRLTVL.

The chain combines TRBV19 with TRBJ2-1; TRBD2 matches 11 bases. Germline V gene sequence: CDR1 LNHDA, CDR2 SQIVND (reference sequence). The CDR3 has 15 residues. V shed 4 bases, J shed 3 bases, and the junction held 2 bases outside the gene matches. The CDR3 coding sequence is TGTGCCAGTAGTACGGGACTAGCGGACTACAATGAGCAGTTCTTC. Translated, it gives CASSTGLADYNEQFF.